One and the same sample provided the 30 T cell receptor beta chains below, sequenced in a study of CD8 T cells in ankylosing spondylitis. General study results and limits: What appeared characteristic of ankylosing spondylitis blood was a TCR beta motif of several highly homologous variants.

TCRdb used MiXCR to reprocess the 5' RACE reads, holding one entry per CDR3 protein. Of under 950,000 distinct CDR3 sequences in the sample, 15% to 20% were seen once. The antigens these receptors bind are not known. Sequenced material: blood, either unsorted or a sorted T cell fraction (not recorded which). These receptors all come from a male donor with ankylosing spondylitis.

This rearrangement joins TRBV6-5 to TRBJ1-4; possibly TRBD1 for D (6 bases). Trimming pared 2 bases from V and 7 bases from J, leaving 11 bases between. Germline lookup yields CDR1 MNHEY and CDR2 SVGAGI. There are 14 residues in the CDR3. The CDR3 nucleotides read TGTGCCAGCAGTTACGGCAGGGGTGGTGAAAAACTGTTTTTT. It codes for CASSYGRGGEKLFF.

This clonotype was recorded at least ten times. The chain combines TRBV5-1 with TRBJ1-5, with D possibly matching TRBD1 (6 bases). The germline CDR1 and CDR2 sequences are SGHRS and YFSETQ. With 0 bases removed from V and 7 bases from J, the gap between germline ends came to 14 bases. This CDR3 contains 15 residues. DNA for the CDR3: TGCGCCAGCAGCTTGGGGGGCGGGGGCGGACAGCCCCAGCATTTT. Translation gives CASSLGGGGGQPQHF.

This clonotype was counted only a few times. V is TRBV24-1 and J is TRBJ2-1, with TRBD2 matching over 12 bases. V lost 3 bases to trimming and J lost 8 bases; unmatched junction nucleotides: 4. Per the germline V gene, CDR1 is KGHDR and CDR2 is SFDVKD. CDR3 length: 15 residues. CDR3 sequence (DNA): TGTGCCACCAGTGATCGGACTAGCGGGAAGTATGAGCAGTTCTTC. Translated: CATSDRTSGKYEQFF.

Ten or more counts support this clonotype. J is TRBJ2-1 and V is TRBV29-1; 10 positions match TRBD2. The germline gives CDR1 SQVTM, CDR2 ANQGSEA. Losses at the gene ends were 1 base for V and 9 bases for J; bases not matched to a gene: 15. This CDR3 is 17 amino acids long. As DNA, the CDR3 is TGCAGCGTTGAAGCCGGACCACTAGCGGGACCTTCTTGTGAGCAGTTCTTC. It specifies CSVEAGPLAGPSCEQFF.

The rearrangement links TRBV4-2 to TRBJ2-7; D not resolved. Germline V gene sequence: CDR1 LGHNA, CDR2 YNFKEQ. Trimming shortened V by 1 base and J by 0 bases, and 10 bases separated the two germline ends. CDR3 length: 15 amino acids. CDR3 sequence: CASSQVGPPSYEQYF. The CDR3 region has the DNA TGTGCCAGCAGCCAAGTTGGGCCTCCCTCCTACGAGCAGTACTTC.

CDR3: CASSVGQGGGEQFF. The CDR3 bases are TGCGCCAGCAGCGTGGGACAGGGCGGGGGTGAGCAGTTCTTC. The genes are TRBV5-1 and TRBJ2-1; 9 bases are shared with TRBD1. CDR3 length: 14 amino acids. The germline V gene encodes CDR1 SGHRS and CDR2 YFSETQ. Trimming removed 4 bases from V and 9 bases from J; junction bases left unmatched: 8.

The DNA of the CDR3 is TGTGCCAGCAGCCGGGGGGACAGTAACTATGGCTACACCTTC. Its translation is CASSRGDSNYGYTF. The rearrangement links TRBV12-3 or TRBV12-4 to TRBJ1-2; the match to TRBD1 covers 7 bases. This CDR3 contains 14 residues. Unmatched junction bases numbered 5, after V lost 6 bases and J lost 1 base.

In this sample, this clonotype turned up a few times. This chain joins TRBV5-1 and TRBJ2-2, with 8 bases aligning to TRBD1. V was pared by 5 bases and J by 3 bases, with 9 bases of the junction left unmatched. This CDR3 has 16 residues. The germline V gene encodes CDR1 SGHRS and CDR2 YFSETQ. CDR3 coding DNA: TGCGCCAGCAGTTACATCACAGGGGGAGACACCGGGGAGCTGTTTTTT. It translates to CASSYITGGDTGELFF.

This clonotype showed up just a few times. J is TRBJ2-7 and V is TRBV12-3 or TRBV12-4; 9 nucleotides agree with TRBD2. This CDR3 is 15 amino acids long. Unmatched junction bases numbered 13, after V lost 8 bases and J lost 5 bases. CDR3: CASSPGGRGGNEQYF. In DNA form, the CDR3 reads TGTGCCAGCTCACCCGGAGGGCGGGGGGGAAACGAGCAGTACTTC.

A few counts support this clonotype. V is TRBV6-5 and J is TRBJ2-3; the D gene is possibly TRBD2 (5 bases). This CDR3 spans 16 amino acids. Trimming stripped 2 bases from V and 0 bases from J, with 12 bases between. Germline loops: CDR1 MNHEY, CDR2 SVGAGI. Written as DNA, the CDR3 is TGTGCCAGCAGTTACGGGCGGGCCACAAGCACAGATACGCAGTATTTT. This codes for CASSYGRATSTDTQYF.

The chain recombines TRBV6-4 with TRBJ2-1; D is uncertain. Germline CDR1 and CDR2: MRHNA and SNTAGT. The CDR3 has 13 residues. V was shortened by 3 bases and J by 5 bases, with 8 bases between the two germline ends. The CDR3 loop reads CASSESSNNEQFF. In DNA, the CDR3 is TGTGCCAGCAGTGAATCTAGTAACAATGAGCAGTTCTTC.

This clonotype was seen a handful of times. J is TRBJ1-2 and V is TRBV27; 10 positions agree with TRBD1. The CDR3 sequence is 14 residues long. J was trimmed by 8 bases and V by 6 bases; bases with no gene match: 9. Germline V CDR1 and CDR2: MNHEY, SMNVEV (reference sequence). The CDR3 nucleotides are TGTGCCAGCAGCCCCCGACAGGGGGCGGGGGGCTACACCTTC. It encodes CASSPRQGAGGYTF.

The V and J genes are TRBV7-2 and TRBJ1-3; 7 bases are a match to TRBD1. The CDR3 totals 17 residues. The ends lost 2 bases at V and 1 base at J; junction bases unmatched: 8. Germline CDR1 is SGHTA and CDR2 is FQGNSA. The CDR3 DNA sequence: TGTGCCAGCAGCTTATTCTCAGGGACAGCGTCTGGAAACACCATATATTTT. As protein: CASSLFSGTASGNTIYF.

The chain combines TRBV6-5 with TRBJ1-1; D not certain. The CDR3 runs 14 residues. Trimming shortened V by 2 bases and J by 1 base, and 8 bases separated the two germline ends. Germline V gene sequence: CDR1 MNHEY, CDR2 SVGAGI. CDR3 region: CASSYPRPNTEAFF. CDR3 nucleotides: TGTGCCAGCAGTTACCCGAGACCGAACACTGAAGCTTTCTTT.

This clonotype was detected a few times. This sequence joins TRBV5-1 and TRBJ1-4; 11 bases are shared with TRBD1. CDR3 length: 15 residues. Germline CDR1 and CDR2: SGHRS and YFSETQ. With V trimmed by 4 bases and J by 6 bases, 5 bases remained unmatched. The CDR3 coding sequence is TGCGCCAGCAGCAGTCGGACAGGGGGCTATGAAAAACTGTTTTTT. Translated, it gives CASSSRTGGYEKLFF.

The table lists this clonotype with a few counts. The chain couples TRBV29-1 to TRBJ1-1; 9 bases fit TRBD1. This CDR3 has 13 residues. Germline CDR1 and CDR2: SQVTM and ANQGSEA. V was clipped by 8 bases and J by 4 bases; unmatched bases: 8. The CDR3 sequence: CSLNRGPGTEAFF. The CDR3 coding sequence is TGCAGCCTCAACAGGGGGCCGGGCACTGAAGCTTTCTTT.

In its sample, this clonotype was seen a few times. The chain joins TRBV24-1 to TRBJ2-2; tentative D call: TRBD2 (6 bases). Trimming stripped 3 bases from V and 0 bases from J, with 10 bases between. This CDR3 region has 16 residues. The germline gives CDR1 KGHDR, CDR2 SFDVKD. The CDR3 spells CATSDGLPSNTGELFF. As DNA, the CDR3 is TGTGCCACCAGTGATGGACTACCCTCGAACACCGGGGAGCTGTTTTTT.

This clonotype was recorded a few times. CDR3 in amino acids: CASSDRENTDTQYF. CDR3 DNA: TGTGCCAGCAGTGACAGGGAAAACACAGATACGCAGTATTTT. This rearrangement joins TRBV12-3 or TRBV12-4 to TRBJ2-3; TRBD1 matches 7 bases. V was clipped by 5 bases and J by 2 bases; unmatched bases: 4. This CDR3 has 14 residues.

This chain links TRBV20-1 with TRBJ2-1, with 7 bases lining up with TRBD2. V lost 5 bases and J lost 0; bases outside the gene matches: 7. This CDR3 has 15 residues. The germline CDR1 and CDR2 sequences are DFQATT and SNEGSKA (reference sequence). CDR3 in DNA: TGCAGTGCTGCTAGCGGCCATAGCTCCTACAATGAGCAGTTCTTC. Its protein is CSAASGHSSYNEQFF.

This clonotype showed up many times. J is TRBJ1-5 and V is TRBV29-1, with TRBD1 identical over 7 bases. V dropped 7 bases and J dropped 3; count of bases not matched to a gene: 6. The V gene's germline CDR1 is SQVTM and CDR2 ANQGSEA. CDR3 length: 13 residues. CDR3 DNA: TGCAGCGCCCGGGACAGTAACAATCAGCCCCAGCATTTT. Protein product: CSARDSNNQPQHF. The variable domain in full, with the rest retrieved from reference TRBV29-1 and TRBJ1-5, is SAVISQKPSRDICQRGTSLTIQCQVDSQVTMMFWYRQQPGQSLTLIATANQGSEATYESGFVIDKFPISRPNLTFSTLTVSNMSPEDSSIYLCSARDSNNQPQHFGDGTRLSIL.

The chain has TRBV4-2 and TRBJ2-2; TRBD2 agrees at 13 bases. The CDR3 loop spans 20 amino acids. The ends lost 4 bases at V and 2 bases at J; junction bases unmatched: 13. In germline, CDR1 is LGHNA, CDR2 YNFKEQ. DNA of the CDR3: TGTGCCAGCAGCCCCAGCCCCGGACTAGCGGGAGATACAAACACCGGGGAGCTGTTTTTT. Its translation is CASSPSPGLAGDTNTGELFF.

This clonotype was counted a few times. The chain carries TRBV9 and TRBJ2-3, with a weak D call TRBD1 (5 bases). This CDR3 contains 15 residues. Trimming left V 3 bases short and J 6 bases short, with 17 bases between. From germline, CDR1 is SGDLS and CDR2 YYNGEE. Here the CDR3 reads CASSEGGRAPDTQYF. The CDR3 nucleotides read TGTGCCAGCAGCGAAGGTGGCAGGGCCCCCGATACGCAGTATTTT.

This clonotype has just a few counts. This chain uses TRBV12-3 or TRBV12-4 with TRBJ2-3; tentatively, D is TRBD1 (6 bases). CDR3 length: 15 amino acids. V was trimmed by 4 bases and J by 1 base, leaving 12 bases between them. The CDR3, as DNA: TGTGCCAGCAGTTCCCTCAGGGGAGGCACAGATACGCAGTATTTT. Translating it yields CASSSLRGGTDTQYF.

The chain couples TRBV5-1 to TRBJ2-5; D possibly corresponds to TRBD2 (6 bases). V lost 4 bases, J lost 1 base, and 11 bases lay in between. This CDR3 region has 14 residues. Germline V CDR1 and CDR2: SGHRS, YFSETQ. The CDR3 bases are TGCGCCAGCAGCGGAGGGGCGGCCCAAGAGACCCAGTACTTC. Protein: CASSGGAAQETQYF.

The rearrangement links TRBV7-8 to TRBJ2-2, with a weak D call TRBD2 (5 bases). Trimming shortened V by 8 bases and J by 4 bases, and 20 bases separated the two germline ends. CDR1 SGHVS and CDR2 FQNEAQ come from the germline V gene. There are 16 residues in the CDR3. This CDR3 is CASSSGGTRGTGELFF. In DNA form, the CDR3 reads TGTGCCAGCTCTTCAGGAGGTACGCGTGGCACCGGGGAGCTGTTTTTT.

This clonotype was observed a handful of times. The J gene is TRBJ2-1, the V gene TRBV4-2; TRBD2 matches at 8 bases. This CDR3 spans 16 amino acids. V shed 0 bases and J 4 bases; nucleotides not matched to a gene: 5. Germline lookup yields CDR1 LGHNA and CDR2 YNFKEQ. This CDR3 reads CASSQETSGGYNEQFF. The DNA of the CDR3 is TGTGCCAGCAGCCAAGAAACCAGCGGGGGATACAATGAGCAGTTCTTC.

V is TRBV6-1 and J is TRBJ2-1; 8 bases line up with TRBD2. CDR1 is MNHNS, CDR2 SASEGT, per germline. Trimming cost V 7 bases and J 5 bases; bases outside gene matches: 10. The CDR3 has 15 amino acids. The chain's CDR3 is CASTVSGGAHNEQFF. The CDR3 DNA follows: TGTGCCAGCACCGTGAGCGGGGGAGCTCACAATGAGCAGTTCTTC.

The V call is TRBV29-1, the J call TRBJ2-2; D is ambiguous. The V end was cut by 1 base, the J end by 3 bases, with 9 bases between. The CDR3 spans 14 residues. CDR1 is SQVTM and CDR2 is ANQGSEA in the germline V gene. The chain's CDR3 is CSVEVGRYTGELFF. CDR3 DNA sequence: TGCAGCGTTGAAGTTGGCAGATACACCGGGGAGCTGTTTTTT.

CDR3 nucleotide sequence: TGCAGTGCTAGAGATAGCAGGGGGTTAGGCAATCAGCCCCAGCATTTT. This encodes CSARDSRGLGNQPQHF. V gene TRBV20-1 combines with J gene TRBJ1-5; the match to TRBD1 covers 7 bases. CDR1 DFQATT and CDR2 SNEGSKA come from the germline V gene (reference sequence). The V and J ends lost 0 bases and 2 bases, in that order; junction bases with no gene match: 7. CDR3 length: 16 amino acids.

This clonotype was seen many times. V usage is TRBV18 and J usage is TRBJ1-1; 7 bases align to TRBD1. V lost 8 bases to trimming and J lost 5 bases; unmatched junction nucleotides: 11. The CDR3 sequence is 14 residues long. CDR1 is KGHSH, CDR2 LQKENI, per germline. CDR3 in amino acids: CASMESGGRTEAFF. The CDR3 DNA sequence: TGTGCCAGCATGGAGTCAGGGGGGCGAACTGAAGCTTTCTTT.